The 13 T cell receptor beta chains presented below share a single source sample, sequenced in a study of post-analysis software for immune sequencing data. TCR beta cDNA libraries had unique molecular identifiers. Via MiXCR, TCRdb re-called the PCR reads, giving one row per CDR3 protein. This table has some 370,000 distinct CDR3 sequences, roughly 35% appearing once. Antigens of these TCRs are unknown. Findings and caveats of the study: Relative to controls, patients had five TRBV segments at higher frequency, with TRBV5-6, TRBV5-1 and TRBV20-1 among these.

The sequenced material came from blood. All receptors derive from a girl aged 10-17 years with multiple sclerosis.

The chain uses TRBV2 and TRBJ1-5; D may be TRBD1 (6 bases). Trimming left V 5 bases short and J 3 bases short, with 8 bases between. The CDR3 covers 13 residues. Per the germline V gene, CDR1 is SNHLY and CDR2 is FYNNEI. The CDR3: CASSTGPNQPQHF. CDR3 nucleotide sequence: TGTGCCAGCAGTACAGGGCCCAATCAGCCCCAGCATTTT.

This clonotype occurred a few times. V gene TRBV18 combines with J gene TRBJ2-7, with 8 bases aligning to TRBD2. This CDR3 comprises 15 residues. Trimming took 5 bases from V and 0 from J; bases not matched to a gene: 6. Germline-derived CDR1 and CDR2 are KGHSH and LQKENI. The CDR3 here is CASSGAGGHSYEQYF. The DNA of the CDR3 is TGTGCCAGCTCAGGTGCGGGGGGCCACTCCTACGAGCAGTACTTC.

The genes are TRBV5-1 and TRBJ2-3, with 9 bases that match TRBD1. V gave up 2 bases and J gave up 6 bases; unmatched junction bases: 7. The CDR3 totals 15 residues. Germline-derived CDR1 and CDR2 are SGHRS and YFSETQ. The CDR3: CASSFSGTGRDTQYF. Written as DNA, the CDR3 is TGCGCCAGCAGCTTTTCCGGGACAGGGCGCGATACGCAGTATTTT.

In its sample, this clonotype was seen a few times. The chain has TRBV12-3 or TRBV12-4 and TRBJ2-7; D gene uncertain. The CDR3 has 15 residues. Trimming removed 3 bases at V and 0 bases at J, with 12 bases between. CDR3 sequence reads: CASSFAWVASYEQYF. Here the CDR3 DNA reads TGTGCCAGCAGTTTTGCTTGGGTTGCCTCCTACGAGCAGTACTTC.

The chain recombines TRBV9 with TRBJ2-2; TRBD2 aligns across 7 bases. J gave up 8 bases and V 2 bases, and 3 bases lay outside the gene matches. The CDR3 has 13 amino acids. CDR1 SGDLS and CDR2 YYNGEE come from the germline V gene. DNA for the CDR3: TGTGCCAGCAGCGTCGCCGGGAGGGGGGAGCTGTTTTTT. Protein: CASSVAGRGELFF.

The CDR3 nucleotides read TGCAGCGTTGAAGAGGGGCTAGCGGGGGGCCTCTACAATGAGCAGTTCTTC. Its protein is CSVEEGLAGGLYNEQFF. V usage is TRBV29-1 and J usage is TRBJ2-1; 11 bases map to TRBD2. The CDR3 is 17 amino acids. Trimming at V came to 0 bases and at J to 3 bases, leaving 7 bases not matched to a gene. From germline, CDR1 is SQVTM and CDR2 ANQGSEA.

This clonotype appeared a few times. The V and J genes are TRBV19 and TRBJ1-2, with D hard to call. The CDR3 runs 13 residues. Deletions cut 6 bases from V and 3 bases from J, with 11 bases between. The V gene's germline CDR1 is LNHDA and CDR2 SQIVND (reference sequence). CDR3 sequence: CASRLQRDYGYTF. The CDR3 DNA reads as TGTGCCAGTAGATTGCAGAGGGACTATGGCTACACCTTC.

Concerning this clonotype itself: A much bigger clone sits one base away, suggesting this may be a read error. The genes are TRBV2 and TRBJ2-1; D is ambiguous. V was shortened by 6 bases and J by 0 bases, with 6 bases between the two germline ends. The CDR3 consists of 13 residues. Germline V gives CDR1 SNHLY, CDR2 FYNNEI. In DNA form, the CDR3 reads TGTGCCAGCAGGGAAAGCTCCTACAATGAGCAGTTCTTC. This sequence encodes CASRESSYNEQFF.

This clonotype has just a few counts. CDR3 residues: CASSLPGTGPYGYTF. The CDR3 nucleotides read TGTGCCAGCAGCTTACCCGGGACAGGCCCCTATGGCTACACCTTC. The genes are TRBV7-2 and TRBJ1-2; TRBD1 matches 8 bases. Germline CDR1 reads SGHTA; CDR2 reads FQGNSA. The CDR3 spans 15 residues. Losses at the gene ends were 2 bases for V and 4 bases for J; bases not matched to a gene: 6.

The chain couples TRBV30 to TRBJ1-2; 7 bases are shared with TRBD1. Germline CDR1 is GTSNPN and CDR2 is SVGIG (reference sequence). Trimming at V came to 2 bases and at J to 8 bases, leaving 8 bases not matched to a gene. The CDR3 consists of 13 residues. CDR3 amino acids: CAWSPDRVNGYTF. The CDR3, as DNA: TGTGCCTGGAGTCCAGACAGGGTGAACGGCTACACCTTC.

CDR3: CASSQDLGDTYNSPLHF. The CDR3 DNA reads as TGCGCCAGCAGCCAAGATTTAGGGGATACCTATAATTCACCCCTCCACTTT. The chain links TRBV4-3 to TRBJ1-6; possibly TRBD1 for D (5 bases). This CDR3 spans 17 amino acids. CDR1 is LGHNA and CDR2 is YSLEER in the germline V gene. Trimming stripped 0 bases from V and 2 bases from J, with 11 bases between.

This clonotype has a handful of counts. This chain links TRBV2 with TRBJ2-3; TRBD1 or TRBD2 may be the D gene (5 bases each). The germline V gene encodes CDR1 SNHLY and CDR2 FYNNEI. The CDR3 loop spans 13 amino acids. CDR3 in DNA: TGTGCGAGAAGAGGGGCTTATACGGATACGCAGTATTTT. Its translation: CARRGAYTDTQYF.

As DNA, the CDR3 is TGTGCCAGCAGTCCCGATTGGGTCCGCACCGGGGAGCTGTTTTTT. As protein: CASSPDWVRTGELFF. This chain uses TRBV12-3 or TRBV12-4 with TRBJ2-2, with D unclear. The CDR3 is 15 residues long. Trimming pared 5 bases from V and 4 bases from J, leaving 14 bases between.